The rows below give T cell receptor beta chains drawn from one sample of a study of T-cell memory formation after mild COVID-19. TCRdb re-called the 5' RACE reads through MiXCR, storing one row per CDR3 protein. The table records approximately 100,000 distinct CDR3 sequences, around 27% of them present only once. Sequences were obtained from PBMCs or a T cell subset sorted from them (not recorded which). The receptor source for this set is a man aged 18-30 years who had mild COVID-19 (a few samples of this study predate the infection). Cell type and time point are not known. The CDR3 runs from the conserved cysteine through the conserved F or W. Each record gives: D gene, J gene, V gene, clone size, CDR3 protein, CDR3 DNA. A D gene is named only where the DNA matches it firmly. Clone size appears in some rows only: once, few, many, or a class for an expanded clone.

>-|TRBJ1-1|TRBV10-2|few
CASSADADTEAFF
TGCGCCAGCAGTGCGGACGCAGACACTGAAGCTTTCTTT
>-|TRBJ1-2|TRBV6-2/TRBV6-3|few
CASSSFPRLAEANYGYTF
TGTGCCAGCAGTTCCTTCCCAAGGTTAGCGGAGGCTAACTATGGCTACACCTTC
>-|TRBJ1-1|TRBV11-2|many
CASRRGRGEAFF
TGTGCCAGCAGGCGGGGGCGGGGTGAAGCTTTCTTT
>TRBD2|TRBJ2-7|TRBV5-6|-
CASSFPSGSYEQYF
TGTGCCAGCAGCTTCCCTAGCGGGAGTTACGAGCAGTACTTC
>-|TRBJ2-3|TRBV4-3|many
CASSQDLLTGASTDTQYF
TGCGCCAGCAGCCAAGATCTGCTTACGGGGGCTAGCACAGATACGCAGTATTTT
>-|TRBJ1-1|TRBV5-1|few
CASSIGDSFTEAFF
TGCGCCAGCAGCATCGGAGACAGCTTCACTGAAGCTTTCTTT
>-|TRBJ2-1|TRBV20-1|few
CSARASGQAFNEQFF
TGCAGTGCTAGGGCGAGCGGGCAGGCTTTCAATGAGCAGTTCTTC
>-|TRBJ1-1|TRBV7-2|few
CASGGGAVDTEAFF
TGTGCCAGCGGGGGTGGGGCAGTTGACACTGAAGCTTTCTTT
>TRBD2|TRBJ2-5|TRBV6-2/TRBV6-3|-
CASSSSGGYQETQYF
TGTGCCAGCAGTTCTAGCGGGGGATACCAAGAGACCCAGTACTTC
>TRBD2|TRBJ2-2|TRBV20-1|-
CSARDSPTSGGITGELFF
TGCAGTGCTAGAGATTCGCCGACTAGCGGGGGGATCACCGGGGAGCTGTTTTTT
>-|TRBJ1-1|TRBV4-1|medium-sized
CASSLMAQENTEAFF
TGCGCCAGCAGCCTTATGGCACAGGAGAACACTGAAGCTTTCTTT
>-|TRBJ1-5|TRBV4-1|many
CASSQVWPTTRSRVNQPQHF
TGCGCCAGCAGCCAAGTTTGGCCCACGACGCGCTCCAGGGTCAATCAGCCCCAGCATTTT
>-|TRBJ2-7|TRBV29-1|-
CSVEGHNYEQYF
TGCAGCGTTGAAGGACACAACTACGAGCAGTACTTC
>TRBD2|TRBJ2-3|TRBV7-2|few
CASSAYGGAADTQYF
TGTGCCAGCAGCGCATACGGGGGGGCTGCAGATACGCAGTATTTT
>TRBD1|TRBJ1-1|TRBV5-1|few
CASRPGTGTYYTEAFF
TGCGCCAGCAGGCCCGGGACAGGGACATATTACACTGAAGCTTTCTTT
>-|TRBJ2-7|TRBV30|-
CAWSRLTYYEQYF
TGTGCCTGGAGCCGCTTGACATACTACGAGCAGTACTTC
>-|TRBJ1-5|TRBV12-3/TRBV12-4|-
CASSPSGGGQPQHF
TGTGCCAGCAGCCCTAGTGGGGGAGGTCAGCCCCAGCATTTT
>-|TRBJ1-1|TRBV10-2|-
CASSDIPGGTEAFF
TGCGCCAGCAGTGACATCCCTGGAGGGACTGAAGCTTTCTTT
>-|TRBJ2-3|TRBV14|-
CASSQSAGDTQYF
TGTGCCAGCAGCCAGAGCGCCGGAGATACGCAGTATTTT
>TRBD1|TRBJ1-1|TRBV7-2|-
CASSLTTGRSTEAFF
TGTGCCAGCAGCTTAACGACAGGGAGAAGCACTGAAGCTTTCTTT
>TRBD1|TRBJ2-1|TRBV2|-
CASGDSTYYNEQFF
TGTGCCAGCGGGGACAGCACCTACTACAATGAGCAGTTCTTC
>-|TRBJ2-5|TRBV9|-
CASSVEGRETQYF
TGTGCCAGCAGCGTCGAGGGCCGGGAGACCCAGTACTTC
>-|TRBJ2-2|TRBV11-1|few
CASSLIAGELFF
TGTGCCAGCAGCTTAATAGCCGGGGAGCTGTTTTTT
>-|TRBJ1-1|TRBV4-1|-
CASSQFGGSRNTEAFF
TGCGCCAGCAGCCAATTTGGCGGAAGCAGGAACACTGAAGCTTTCTTT
>TRBD1|TRBJ2-3|TRBV27|-
CASSLGTGGSDTQYF
TGTGCCAGCAGTTTAGGGACAGGGGGTTCAGATACGCAGTATTTT
>-|TRBJ1-2|TRBV25-1|few
CASSESPGFYGYTF
TGTGCCAGCAGTGAATCTCCAGGGTTCTATGGCTACACCTTC
>-|TRBJ1-5|TRBV4-1|-
CASSQDRVYNQPQHF
TGCGCCAGCAGCCAAGATCGAGTTTACAATCAGCCCCAGCATTTT
>-|TRBJ1-2|TRBV6-5|-
CASSYQGYYGYTF
TGTGCCAGCAGTTACCAGGGCTACTATGGCTACACCTTC
>TRBD1|TRBJ2-1|TRBV7-8|-
CASSLERGHYNEQFF
TGTGCCAGCAGCTTAGAGAGGGGGCATTACAATGAGCAGTTCTTC
>TRBD2|TRBJ2-5|TRBV7-6|few
CASSWLGRAHKTQYF
TGTGCCAGCAGCTGGCTAGGGAGGGCCCATAAGACCCAGTACTTC
>-|TRBJ1-4|TRBV4-3|-
CASSQDWIQDKGEKLFF
TGCGCCAGCAGCCAAGATTGGATTCAGGACAAAGGAGAAAAACTGTTTTTT
>TRBD2|TRBJ2-3|TRBV20-1|-
CSAFGLATDTQYF
TGCAGTGCTTTCGGACTAGCCACAGATACGCAGTATTTT
>-|TRBJ2-2|TRBV20-1|few
CSARERYTTGELFF
TGCAGTGCTAGAGAGCGGTACACCACCGGGGAGCTGTTTTTT
>-|TRBJ1-6|TRBV12-3/TRBV12-4|-
CASREGNNSPLHF
TGTGCCAGCAGAGAAGGGAATAATTCACCCCTCCACTTT
>-|TRBJ2-7|TRBV20-1|-
CSASLLAPRSVYEQYF
TGCAGTGCTAGTCTGCTAGCCCCCCGGTCGGTCTACGAGCAGTACTTC
>TRBD1|TRBJ2-6|TRBV5-1|-
CASSYGQAFGGANVLTF
TGCGCCAGCAGCTATGGACAGGCCTTCGGTGGGGCCAACGTCCTGACTTTC
>TRBD2|TRBJ2-1|TRBV20-1|few
CSAGLGLAGDVEQFF
TGCAGTGCTGGACTGGGACTAGCGGGGGACGTCGAGCAGTTCTTC
>TRBD1|TRBJ2-2|TRBV4-1|-
CASSPRAGQGGWSNTGELFF
TGCGCCAGCAGCCCACGAGCCGGACAGGGCGGTTGGTCGAACACCGGGGAGCTGTTTTTT
>-|TRBJ1-5|TRBV7-8|-
CASSLGAQGFNQPQHF
TGTGCCAGCAGCTTAGGGGCTCAAGGTTTCAACCAGCCCCAGCATTTT
>TRBD2|TRBJ2-3|TRBV27|-
CASRILAGATDTQYF
TGTGCCAGCAGGATACTAGCGGGGGCCACAGATACGCAGTATTTT
>-|TRBJ1-2|TRBV7-3|few
CASSYQNLNYGYTF
TGTGCCAGCAGCTATCAGAATCTTAACTATGGCTACACCTTC
>-|TRBJ1-2|TRBV12-3/TRBV12-4|-
CASSLDGDYGYTF
TGTGCCAGCAGTCTTGACGGGGACTATGGCTACACCTTC
>TRBD2|TRBJ2-3|TRBV7-8|few
CASSLLGGVSDTQYF
TGTGCCAGCAGCCTATTGGGGGGGGTCTCGGATACGCAGTATTTT